This T cell receptor (beta chain) stems from a study of cytomegalovirus exposure and HLA in healthy donors. TCRdb's table, derived via immunoSEQ multiplex PCR, lists solely in-frame clones and lacks some. The repertoire holds over 60,000 clones, just over 95% seen once, with about 4.5% in the top ten. The germline V gene encodes CDR1 SGHDN and CDR2 FVKESK. The CDR3 totals 15 residues. Trimming took off 0 bases at V and 5 bases at J, with 11 bases between the two ends. Sequences were obtained from PBMCs. The J gene is TRBJ2-1, the V gene TRBV14, with D perhaps matching TRBD2 (5 bases). This receptor was obtained from a woman under 30 in good health and CMV-seropositive. In nucleotides, the CDR3 is TGTGCCAGCAGCCAAGAAGGGCTACTAGACAATGAGCAGTTCTTC. Translation gives CASSQEGLLDNEQFF.